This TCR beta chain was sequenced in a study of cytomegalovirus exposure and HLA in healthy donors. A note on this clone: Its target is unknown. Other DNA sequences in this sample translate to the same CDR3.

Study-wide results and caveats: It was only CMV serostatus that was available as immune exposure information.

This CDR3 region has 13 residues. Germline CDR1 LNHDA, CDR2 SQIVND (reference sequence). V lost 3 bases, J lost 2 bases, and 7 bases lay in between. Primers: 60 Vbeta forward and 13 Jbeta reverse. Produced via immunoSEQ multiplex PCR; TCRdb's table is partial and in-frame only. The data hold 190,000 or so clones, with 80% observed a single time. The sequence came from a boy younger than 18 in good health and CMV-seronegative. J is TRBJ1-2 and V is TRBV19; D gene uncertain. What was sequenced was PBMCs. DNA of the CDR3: TGTGCCAGTAGTATCCGAGGAAACTATGGCTACACCTTC. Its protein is CASSIRGNYGYTF.